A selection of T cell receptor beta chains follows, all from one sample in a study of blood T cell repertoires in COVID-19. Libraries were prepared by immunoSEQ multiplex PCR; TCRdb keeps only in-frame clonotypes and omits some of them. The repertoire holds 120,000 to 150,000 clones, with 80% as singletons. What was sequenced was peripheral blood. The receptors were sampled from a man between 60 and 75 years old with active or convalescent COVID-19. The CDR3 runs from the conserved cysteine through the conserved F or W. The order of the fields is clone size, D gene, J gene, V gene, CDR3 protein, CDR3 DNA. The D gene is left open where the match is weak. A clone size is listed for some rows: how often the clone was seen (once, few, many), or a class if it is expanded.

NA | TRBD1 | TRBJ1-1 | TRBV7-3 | CASSGQAMNTEAFF | TGTGCCAGCAGCGGACAGGCGATGAACACTGAAGCTTTCTTT
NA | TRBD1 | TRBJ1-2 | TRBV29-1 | CSVDPTQGPLQVYTF | TGCAGCGTTGACCCAACACAGGGGCCCCTTCAGGTCTACACCTTC
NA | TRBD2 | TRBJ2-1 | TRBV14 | CASSPLSAGVAYNEQFF | TGTGCCAGCAGCCCCCTTAGTGCGGGAGTCGCCTACAATGAGCAGTTCTTC
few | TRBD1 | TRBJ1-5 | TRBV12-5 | CASGLVSDRGVGQPQHF | TGTGCTAGTGGTTTGGTAAGTGACAGGGGCGTAGGCCAGCCCCAGCATTTT
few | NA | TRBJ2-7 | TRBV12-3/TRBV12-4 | CASSGTGYEQYF | TGTGCCAGCAGTGGAACAGGCTACGAGCAGTACTTC
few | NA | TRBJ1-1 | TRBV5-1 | CASSLAGRGNTEAFF | TGCGCCAGCAGCTTGGCCGGCAGGGGTAACACTGAAGCTTTCTTT
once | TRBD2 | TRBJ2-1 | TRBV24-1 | CATSDIAGGRGEQFF | TGTGCCACCAGTGATATAGCGGGTGGCCGGGGTGAGCAGTTCTTC
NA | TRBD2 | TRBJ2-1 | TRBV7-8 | CASRMTSGSFNEQFF | TGTGCCAGCAGGATGACTAGCGGGAGTTTCAATGAGCAGTTCTTC
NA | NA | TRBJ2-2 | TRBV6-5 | CASSPASRSTGELFF | TGTGCCAGCAGCCCAGCGTCAAGGAGTACCGGGGAGCTGTTTTTT
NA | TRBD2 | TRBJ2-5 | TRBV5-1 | CASSWGRTSGRGETQYF | TGCGCCAGCAGCTGGGGTCGGACTAGCGGGAGGGGAGAGACCCAGTACTTC
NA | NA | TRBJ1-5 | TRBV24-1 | CATRGHGGSNQPQHF | TGTGCCACCAGGGGTCACGGGGGTAGCAATCAGCCCCAGCATTTT
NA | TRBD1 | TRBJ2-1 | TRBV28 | CASRGQGRNEQFF | TGTGCCAGCAGGGGACAGGGGAGGAATGAGCAGTTCTTC
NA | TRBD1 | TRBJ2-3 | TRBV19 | CASSTWTGPPTDTQYF | TGTGCCAGTAGTACTTGGACAGGGCCACCCACAGATACGCAGTATTTT
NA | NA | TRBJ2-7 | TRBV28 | CATIGPGSNYEQYF | TGTGCAACCATCGGCCCGGGATCTAACTACGAGCAGTACTTC